Reported below is one T cell receptor (beta chain). What it binds is not known. The data derive from a study of OX40 agonist ivuxolimab in advanced cancers. Whole-study context: Treatment received earlier with anti-PD-1, anti-PD-L1 or anti-CTLA-4 agents was allowed, and approximately 40% had some. Study conclusions and caveats: Clonal expansion among partial responders at 0.1-3.0 mg/kg ranked near the lowest. The study found that CD8+ T cells averaged more expanded clones than CD4+.

Trimming stripped 4 bases from V and 4 bases from J, with 14 bases between. The CDR3 sequence is 14 residues long. The V gene's germline CDR1 is SGHNT and CDR2 YYREEE (reference sequence). Blood sampling was done at baseline, cycle 4 day 1, and cycle 7 day 1. This table comes from immunoSEQ multiplex PCR, and its TCRdb copy is limited to in-frame clones, with some not included. The table has 60,000 to 90,000 clones, around four fifths seen once. The TCR originated in an adult with an advanced solid tumor such as melanoma, head and neck, liver or kidney cancer. The chain has TRBV5-4 and TRBJ1-2, with D uncertain. The starting material was CD4+ or CD8+ T cells sorted from blood, obtained in a trial of the OX40 agonist ivuxolimab. CDR3 protein: CASSSLTEFYGYTF. DNA of the CDR3: TGTGCCAGCAGCAGCCTAACAGAATTCTATGGCTACACCTTC. Variable domain in full (rest from reference TRBV5-4 and TRBJ1-2): ETGVTQSPTHLIKTRGQQVTLRCSSQSGHNTVSWYQQALGQGPQFIFQYYREEENGRGNFPPRFSGLQFPNYSSELNVNALELDDSALYLCASSSLTEFYGYTFGSGTRLTVV.